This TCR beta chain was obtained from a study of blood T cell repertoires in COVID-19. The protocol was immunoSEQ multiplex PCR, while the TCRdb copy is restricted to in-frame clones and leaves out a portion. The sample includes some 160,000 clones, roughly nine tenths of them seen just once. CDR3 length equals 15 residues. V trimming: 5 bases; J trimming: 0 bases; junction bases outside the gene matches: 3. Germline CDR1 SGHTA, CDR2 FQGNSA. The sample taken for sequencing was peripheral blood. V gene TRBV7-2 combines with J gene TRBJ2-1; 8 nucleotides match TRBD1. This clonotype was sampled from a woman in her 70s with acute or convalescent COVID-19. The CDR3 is CASSPDRGSYNEQFF. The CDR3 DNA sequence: TGTGCCAGCAGCCCAGACAGGGGCTCCTACAATGAGCAGTTCTTC. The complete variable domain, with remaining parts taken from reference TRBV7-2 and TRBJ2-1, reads GAGVSQSPSNKVTEKGKDVELRCDPISGHTALYWYRQSLGQGLEFLIYFQGNSAPDKSGLPSDRFSAERTGGSVSTLTIQRTQQEDSAVYLCASSPDRGSYNEQFFGPGTRLTVL.